This T cell receptor (beta chain) was identified during a study of CD8 T cells in Susac syndrome. Notes on this clonotype: The antigen is unknown.

Negative isolation yielded the CD8+ and CD4+ T cells, while FACS enriched the TEMRA cells. Reverse transcription of roughly 0.5 to 1 ug RNA was performed with random hexamers. Coverage of TCR beta CDR3 amplification by immunoSEQ multiplex PCR extended to 54 Vbeta and 13 Jbeta. One entry per CDR3 protein results from TCRdb running MiXCR on the immunoSEQ multiplex PCR reads. The sample records about 300,000 distinct CDR3 sequences, over 75% being singletons. Study-level findings and limits: The study recognized that its TCR sequencing and HLA analysis covered a relatively small number of individuals.

The CDR3 has 15 amino acids. Germline V gene sequence: CDR1 SEHNR, CDR2 FQNEAQ (reference sequence). V was shortened by 5 bases and J by 10 bases, with 21 bases between the two germline ends. This chain connects TRBV7-9 to TRBJ2-1; weak D call: TRBD2 (6 bases). Material for sequencing was CD8+ T cells from PBMCs. The sequence came from a human donor with multiple sclerosis. The chain's CDR3 is CASSHRERRSSEQFF. The CDR3 bases are TGTGCCAGCAGCCATCGGGAGCGCCGCTCCAGCGAGCAGTTCTTC.